Reported below is one T cell receptor beta chain. The antigen remains unidentified. Unique molecular identifiers had been added to the TCR beta cDNA libraries. TCRdb independently ran MiXCR on the PCR reads; one entry per CDR3 protein. There are roughly 700,000 distinct CDR3 sequences in the sample; 30% occur only once, and roughly 0.57% lies in the top ten. The data were taken from a study of post-analysis software for immune sequencing data. Study at large: The patients showed relapsing-remitting, secondary progressive and progressive-relapsing multiple sclerosis courses.

General study points: Significantly lower normalized Chao1 diversity was seen in multiple sclerosis patients than in controls. Batch-mates among the samples co-clustered strongly by F measure.

Material for sequencing was blood. This receptor was identified in a girl aged 10-17 years with multiple sclerosis.

The CDR3 region has the DNA TGTGCCACCAGCAGCCGGGGGGCTAGGACTGGAAACACCATATATTTT. It encodes CATSSRGARTGNTIYF. This chain joins TRBV15 and TRBJ1-3; TRBD1 might be the D (6 bases). In germline, CDR1 is LNHNV, CDR2 YYDKDF (reference sequence). Deletions cut 3 bases from V and 2 bases from J, with 14 bases between. The CDR3 is 16 residues long.